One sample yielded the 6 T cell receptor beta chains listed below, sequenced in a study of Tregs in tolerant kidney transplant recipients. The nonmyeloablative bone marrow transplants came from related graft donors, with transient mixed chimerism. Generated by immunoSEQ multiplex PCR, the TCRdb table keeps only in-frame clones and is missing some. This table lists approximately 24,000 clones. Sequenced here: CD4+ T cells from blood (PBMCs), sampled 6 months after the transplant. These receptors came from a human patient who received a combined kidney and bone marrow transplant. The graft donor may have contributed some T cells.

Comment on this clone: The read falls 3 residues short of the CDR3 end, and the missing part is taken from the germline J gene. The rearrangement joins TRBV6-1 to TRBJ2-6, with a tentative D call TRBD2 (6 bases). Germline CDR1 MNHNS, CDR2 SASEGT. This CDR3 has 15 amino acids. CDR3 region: CASSEQGLPTRVLTF. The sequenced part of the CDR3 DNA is TGTGCCAGCAGTGAACAGGGACTCCCGACGAGGGTC.

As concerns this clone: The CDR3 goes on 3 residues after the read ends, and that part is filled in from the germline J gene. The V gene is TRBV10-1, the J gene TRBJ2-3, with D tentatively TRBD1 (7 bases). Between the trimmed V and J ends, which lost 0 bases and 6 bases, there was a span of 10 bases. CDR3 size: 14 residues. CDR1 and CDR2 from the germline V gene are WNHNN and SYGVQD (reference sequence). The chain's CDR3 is CASSESAGGDTQYF. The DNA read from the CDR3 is TGCGCCAGCAGTGAGTCGGCAGGGGGGGATACG.

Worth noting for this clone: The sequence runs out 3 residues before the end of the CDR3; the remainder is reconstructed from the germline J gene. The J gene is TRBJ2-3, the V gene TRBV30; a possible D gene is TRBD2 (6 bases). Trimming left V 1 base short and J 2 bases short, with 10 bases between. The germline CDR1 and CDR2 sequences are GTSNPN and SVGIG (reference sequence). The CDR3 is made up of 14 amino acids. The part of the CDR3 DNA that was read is TGTGCCTGGAGTGCGGGACTGGTCACAGATACG. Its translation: CAWSAGLVTDT. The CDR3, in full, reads CAWSAGLVTDTQYF.

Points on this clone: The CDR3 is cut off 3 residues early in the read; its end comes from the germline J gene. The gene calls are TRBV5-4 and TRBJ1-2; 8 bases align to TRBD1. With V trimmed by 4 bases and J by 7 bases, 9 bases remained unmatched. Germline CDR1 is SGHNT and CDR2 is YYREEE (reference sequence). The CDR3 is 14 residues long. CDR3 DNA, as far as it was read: TGTGCCAGCAGCGGGACTGACAGGGGCGGTGGC. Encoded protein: CASSGTDRGGG. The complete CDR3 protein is CASSGTDRGGGYTF.

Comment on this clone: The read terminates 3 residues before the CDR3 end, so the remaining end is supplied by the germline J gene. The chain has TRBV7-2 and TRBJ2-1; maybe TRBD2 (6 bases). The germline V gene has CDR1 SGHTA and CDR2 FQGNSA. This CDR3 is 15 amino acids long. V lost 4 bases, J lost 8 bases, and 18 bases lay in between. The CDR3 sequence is CASSSSSEGIYEQFF. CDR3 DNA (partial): TGTGCCAGCAGCTCCTCTAGCGAGGGAATCTATGAG.

Here the CDR3 reads CASSSAWVTGDTQYF. Incomplete CDR3 DNA: TGTGCCAGCAGCTCCGCGTGGGTGACGGGAGATACG. The V call is TRBV7-9, the J call TRBJ2-3; D not certain. The read terminates 3 residues ahead of where the CDR3 ends, so the germline J gene completes it. The germline gives CDR1 SEHNR, CDR2 FQNEAQ (reference sequence). Trimming cost V 4 bases and J 5 bases, with 16 bases left between them. This CDR3 contains 15 residues. The full variable domain, in which reference TRBV7-9 and TRBJ2-3 provide the parts outside the CDR3, is DTGVSQNPRHKITKRGQNVTFRCDPISEHNRLYWYRQTLGQGPEFLTYFQNEAQLEKSRLLSDRFSAERPKGSFSTLEIQRTEQGDSAMYLCASSSAWVTGDTQYFGPGTRLTVL.